A selection of T cell receptor beta chains follows, all from one sample in a study of blood T cell repertoires in COVID-19. Profiling relied on immunoSEQ multiplex PCR, and the TCRdb table lists in-frame clones only, not all of them. Altogether 130,000 to 150,000 clones are present, roughly 90% being singletons, with the ten largest covering approximately 2.5%. The sequencing sample was made of peripheral blood. Receptors originate from a human donor in a cohort sampled during active COVID-19. Each CDR3 is given with its conserved first and last residue. D genes are given only for firm matches. A row's size may be missing; if present it is once, few, many or a size class.

V	D	J	size	CDR3	DNA
TRBV3-1/TRBV3-2	TRBD2	TRBJ2-2	-	CASSRSGTSGTLFGELFF	TGTGCCAGCAGCCGATCCGGGACTAGCGGGACCTTGTTCGGGGAGCTGTTTTTT
TRBV28	TRBD1	TRBJ2-7	-	CASGISGTAYEQYF	TGTGCCAGCGGAATTTCCGGGACAGCCTACGAGCAGTACTTC
TRBV10-3	TRBD1	TRBJ1-4	-	CAISPGQENEKLFF	TGTGCCATCAGTCCGGGACAGGAAAATGAAAAACTGTTTTTT
TRBV5-1	-	TRBJ2-3	-	CASSLGRLYTDTQYF	TGCGCCAGCAGCTTGGGGAGGTTGTACACAGATACGCAGTATTTT
TRBV2	TRBD1	TRBJ2-5	-	CASSSDRGPETQYF	TGTGCCAGCAGTAGTGACAGGGGACCGGAGACCCAGTACTTC
TRBV6-5	-	TRBJ2-2	-	CASSYEITGELFF	TGTGCCAGCAGTTACGAGATAACCGGGGAGCTGTTTTTT
TRBV19	TRBD1	TRBJ2-5	-	CASSKGQQETQYF	TGTGCCAGTAGTAAGGGACAGCAAGAGACCCAGTACTTC
TRBV5-1	TRBD1	TRBJ2-7	once	CASSFPQHRGRFYEQYF	TGCGCCAGCAGCTTCCCCCAACACAGGGGGCGCTTCTACGAGCAGTACTTC
TRBV5-1	TRBD1	TRBJ2-1	-	CASGQDTNNEQFF	TGCGCCAGCGGACAGGACACCAACAATGAGCAGTTCTTC
TRBV30	-	TRBJ1-2	-	CASSRGNYGYTF	TGTGCCAGCAGCAGGGGAAACTATGGCTACACCTTC
TRBV7-2	-	TRBJ2-7	-	CASSSAGSGYEQYF	TGTGCCAGCAGCTCCGCAGGGTCCGGATACGAGCAGTACTTC
TRBV2	TRBD2	TRBJ2-7	-	CASGLSGDLYEQYF	TGTGCCAGCGGCCTTAGCGGGGACCTCTACGAGCAGTACTTC
TRBV19	-	TRBJ2-1	once	CASSIVAGNEQFF	TGTGCCAGTAGTATCGTAGCTGGTAATGAGCAGTTCTTC
TRBV10-3	TRBD1	TRBJ2-3	-	CAISDPGQGLTDTQYF	TGTGCCATCAGTGACCCGGGACAGGGGCTCACAGATACGCAGTATTTT
TRBV7-9	TRBD2	TRBJ2-5	-	CASSPRTSDQETQYF	TGTGCCAGCAGCCCCCGGACTAGCGACCAAGAGACCCAGTACTTC
TRBV11-2	TRBD2	TRBJ2-2	-	CASRAQGLAGVGAGELFF	TGTGCCAGCAGGGCCCAGGGACTAGCGGGAGTGGGCGCCGGGGAGCTGTTTTTT
TRBV19	-	TRBJ1-5	-	CASSGGTDRTQPQHF	TGTGCCAGTAGCGGAGGGACGGATAGAACGCAGCCCCAGCATTTT
TRBV4-2	-	TRBJ2-2	-	CASSQGRLVSEGELFF	TGTGCCAGCAGCCAAGGGAGACTAGTCTCCGAAGGGGAGCTGTTTTTT
TRBV7-2	TRBD1	TRBJ2-1	once	CASSFGQGSYNEQFF	TGTGCCAGCAGCTTCGGACAGGGCTCCTACAATGAGCAGTTCTTC
TRBV7-2	TRBD2	TRBJ2-7	-	CASSLVGAGRGYPDEQYF	TGTGCCAGCAGCTTAGTCGGGGCGGGGCGGGGGTACCCCGACGAGCAGTACTTC
TRBV12-3/TRBV12-4	-	TRBJ1-3	-	CASSTGNTIYF	TGTGCCAGCAGCACTGGAAACACCATATATTTT
TRBV2	TRBD2	TRBJ2-3	-	CASSPGGKQYEDTQYF	TGTGCCAGCAGCCCGGGGGGAAAGCAATATGAAGATACGCAGTATTTT
TRBV7-3	-	TRBJ2-1	many	CASSLERVNVNEQFF	TGTGCCAGCAGCCTGGAGAGGGTAAACGTCAATGAGCAGTTCTTC
TRBV27	TRBD2	TRBJ2-7	-	CASRPTSGDEQYF	TGTGCCAGCAGACCAACTAGCGGGGACGAGCAGTACTTC
TRBV19	TRBD1	TRBJ2-5	-	CASSIYPGTGLETQYF	TGTGCCAGTAGTATTTACCCCGGGACAGGGCTGGAGACCCAGTACTTC
TRBV7-9	-	TRBJ1-1	-	CASSLVGGSEAFF	TGTGCCAGCAGCTTAGTCGGGGGGTCTGAAGCTTTCTTT
TRBV30	-	TRBJ1-2	-	CAWSVPGGGRGYTF	TGTGCCTGGAGTGTACCGGGGGGTGGCCGTGGCTACACCTTC
TRBV7-8	TRBD2	TRBJ2-7	few	CASRTSGSYEQYF	TGTGCCAGCAGAACTAGCGGGAGCTACGAGCAGTACTTC
TRBV6-5	TRBD1	TRBJ2-5	-	CATLDRGAIGETQYF	TGTGCCACCCTAGACAGGGGGGCGATCGGAGAGACCCAGTACTTC
TRBV5-1	TRBD1	TRBJ1-5	-	CASSLGQGGNQPQHF	TGCGCCAGCAGCTTGGGACAGGGGGGCAATCAGCCCCAGCATTTT
TRBV2	-	TRBJ2-7	-	CASRSEGVTYGQYF	TGTGCCAGTCGTAGTGAGGGGGTTACCTACGGGCAGTACTTC
TRBV5-1	TRBD1	TRBJ1-4	-	CASSSQGTGTEKLFF	TGCGCCAGCAGCTCCCAAGGGACAGGAACGGAAAAACTGTTTTTT
TRBV21-1	-	TRBJ2-2	-	CASSKGPGQGLGDGDVELFF	TGTGCCAGCAGCAAGGGCCCTGGCCAGGGGTTGGGAGACGGGGACGTTGAGCTGTTTTTT